One and the same sample provided the 12 T cell receptor beta chains below, sequenced in a study of CD8+CD57+ T cells in acquired aplastic anemia. CDR3 and TCR beta VDJ profiling relied on genomic DNA as the template. Each CDR3 protein gets one entry after TCRdb re-called the reads with MiXCR. Seen here are some 200,000 distinct CDR3 sequences, 60% to 65% observed once, and the top ten hold 25% to 30%. The material sequenced was sorted CD4+, CD8+, or CD8+CD57+ T cells (not recorded which) from PBMCs. The source of these receptors is a human donor in good health.

The rearrangement links TRBV19 to TRBJ2-2; 8 bases agree with TRBD2. The CDR3 consists of 13 residues. From germline, CDR1 is LNHDA and CDR2 SQIVND (reference sequence). The trim removed 5 bases at V and 8 bases at J, leaving 4 bases unmatched. In DNA, the CDR3 is TGTGCCAGTAGTCCTCGGGGGGGGGGGGAGCTGTTTTTT. This sequence encodes CASSPRGGGELFF. Based on the CDR3 plus reference TRBV19 and TRBJ2-2, the full variable domain is DGGITQSPKYLFRKEGQNVTLSCEQNLNHDAMYWYRQDPGQGLRLIYYSQIVNDFQKGDIAEGYSVSREKKESFPLTVTSAQKNPTAFYLCASSPRGGGELFFGEGSRLTVL.

This clonotype was counted many times. The gene calls are TRBV5-4 and TRBJ2-5, with 8 bases fitting TRBD2. Germline trimming cut 3 bases from V and 2 bases from J; bases unmatched to any gene: 12. The CDR3 is 17 residues long. CDR1 is SGHNT, CDR2 YYREEE, per germline (reference sequence). The CDR3 spells CASSSGSGLANQETQYF. The CDR3 bases are TGTGCCAGCAGCTCCGGCTCCGGACTAGCCAATCAAGAGACCCAGTACTTC.

The CDR3 coding sequence is TGTGCCAGCAGCTCCAGACATGACGGGGAGCTGTTTTTT. This sequence encodes CASSSRHDGELFF. The V call is TRBV7-2, the J call TRBJ2-2; no reliable D call. V dropped 4 bases and J dropped 7 bases, with 10 bases sitting between them. CDR1 and CDR2 (germline): SGHTA, FQGNSA. The CDR3 is 13 residues long.

This clonotype was counted at least ten times. The gene calls are TRBV6-5 and TRBJ2-7; D is ambiguous. The CDR3 loop spans 14 amino acids. V dropped 2 bases and J dropped 2 bases, with 10 bases sitting between them. Germline V CDR1 and CDR2: MNHEY, SVGAGI. The CDR3: CASSYGPEAYEQYF. CDR3 nucleotide sequence: TGTGCCAGCAGTTACGGGCCAGAGGCCTACGAGCAGTACTTC.

The genes are TRBV7-9 and TRBJ2-5, with TRBD1 matching over 7 bases. Germline loops: CDR1 SEHNR, CDR2 FQNEAQ (reference sequence). V lost 5 bases, J lost 9 bases, and 15 bases stayed unmatched. This CDR3 contains 15 residues. The CDR3 DNA follows: TGTGCCAGCAGCGCGTCCGGGACAGAAAGTCAGCCCCAGTACTTC. Translating gives CASSASGTESQPQYF. Full variable domain (rest looked up from reference TRBV7-9 and TRBJ2-5): DTGVSQNPRHKITKRGQNVTFRCDPISEHNRLYWYRQTLGQGPEFLTYFQNEAQLEKSRLLSDRFSAERPKGSFSTLEIQRTEQGDSAMYLCASSASGTESQPQYFGPGTRLLVL.

The sample holds a few counts of this clonotype. V and J are TRBV7-3 and TRBJ1-1, with D uncertain. CDR1 SGHTA and CDR2 FQGTGA come from the germline V gene. The V end was cut by 2 bases, the J end by 3 bases, with 7 bases between. This CDR3 is built from 13 residues. The CDR3 here is CASSLDEDTEAFF. CDR3 DNA: TGTGCCAGCAGCTTAGATGAAGACACTGAAGCTTTCTTT.

V gene TRBV25-1 combines with J gene TRBJ1-3; a weak D match, TRBD1 (6 bases). Germline assignment: CDR1 MGHDK and CDR2 SYGVNS. V was cut by 2 bases and J by 2 bases, with 7 bases left in between. The CDR3 runs to 14 residues. The DNA of the CDR3 is TGTGCCAGCAGTGAACAGGGGACTGGAAACACCATATATTTT. Protein: CASSEQGTGNTIYF. The full variable domain, completed using reference TRBV25-1 and TRBJ1-3, is EADIYQTPRYLVIGTGKKITLECSQTMGHDKMYWYQQDPGMELHLIHYSYGVNSTEKGDLSSESTVSRIRTEHFPLTLESARPSHTSQYLCASSEQGTGNTIYFGEGSWLTVV.

Only one count was recorded for this clonotype. The J gene is TRBJ2-3, the V gene TRBV20-1; the match to TRBD1 covers 8 bases. Per germline, CDR1 DFQATT and CDR2 SNEGSKA (reference sequence). The CDR3 sequence is 13 residues long. The V and J ends lost 5 bases and 3 bases, in that order; junction bases with no gene match: 4. The CDR3 sequence: CSAFRTGTDTQYF. The CDR3 bases are TGCAGTGCTTTTAGGACAGGGACAGATACGCAGTATTTT.

The chain employs TRBV9 and TRBJ2-7, with D perhaps being TRBD1 or TRBD2 (5 bases each). Germline CDR1 and CDR2: SGDLS and YYNGEE. The CDR3 has 12 residues. The ends were cut back, 0 bases at V and 6 bases at J, with 7 bases in the middle. The CDR3, as DNA: TGTGCCAGCAGCGTAGACGGGACCGAGCAGTACTTC. Translating it yields CASSVDGTEQYF.

The chain combines TRBV6-5 with TRBJ2-1, with 7 bases that match TRBD2. The V and J ends lost 5 bases and 2 bases, in that order; junction bases with no gene match: 6. The germline gives CDR1 MNHEY, CDR2 SVGAGI. This CDR3 has 15 residues. The CDR3 loop is CASSGSGVPYNEQFF. Written as DNA, the CDR3 is TGTGCCAGCAGTGGGAGCGGGGTCCCCTACAATGAGCAGTTCTTC.

This clonotype was counted a few times. The junction and the germline gene differ at one end; a read error may be behind it. V gene TRBV7-9 combines with J gene TRBJ2-5, with TRBD2 matching 7 bases. Germline lookup yields CDR1 SEHNR and CDR2 FQNEAQ (reference sequence). The CDR3 consists of 14 residues. CDR3 loop: CASSTTGTKETQYF. The CDR3 DNA sequence: TGCGCCAGCAGCACCACCGGGACTAAAGAGACCCAGTACTTC.

V gene TRBV6-5 combines with J gene TRBJ1-2; D remains ambiguous. With 7 bases removed from V and 2 bases from J, the gap between germline ends came to 17 bases. Germline-derived CDR1 and CDR2 are MNHEY and SVGAGI. There are 15 residues in the CDR3. CDR3 protein: CASTQLPRMNYGYTF. The CDR3, as DNA: TGTGCCAGCACTCAGTTGCCCCGGATGAACTATGGCTACACCTTC.